This TCR beta chain stems from a study of long-term antiretroviral therapy in people with HIV (dated by TCRdb to between 2021 and 2022). With respect to the entire study: The earliest samples were collected about a decade before the 2015 WHO recommendation for immediate ART, when ART was typically delayed until CD4 counts fell. Of the 30 to 35 participants with HIV, 10 to 11 were female. Whether ART initiation and durable HIV suppression were associated with changes in peripheral blood TRB repertoire composition and diversity was tested in a retrospective serial study. The cohort contributed under 200 cryopreserved PBMC samples from under 35 adults with confirmed HIV infection, collected serially over a mean of approximately 6 years (range 1-12). No cross-contamination during QIAcube processing was shown when test extractions of a monoclonal T-cell line were performed alongside fewer than 35 polyclonal samples.

Inclusion was restricted to participants for whom at least one PBMC sample before ART initiation and at least two post-ART samples were available. Treatment was received in the United States of America by all participants with HIV. Before DNA extraction, cryopreserved samples of roughly 0.9-11 million PBMC were thawed and washed. At the time of the earliest PBMC sample, participants with HIV were aged between roughly 20 and 55 years. PBMC samples from each participant spanned 1-4 timepoints before ART initiation and 2-8 timepoints after ART initiation, with a median of 7 samples. Serial HIV viral load, CD4+ T-cell count, ART history and demographic data were obtained for every participant. Genomic DNA was extracted from unsorted PBMC with a Qiagen kit on a QIAcube, with processing performed in batches of 12 samples. What the work shows at the level of the full study, not this receptor alone: Because cell numbers in pre-ART samples were limited, unsorted PBMC were profiled instead of sorted CD4+ and CD8+ T cells. Starting ART was linked to a significant rise in TRB diversity, yet even with long-term ART the diversity remained significantly lower than in transplant donor controls. Because PBMC availability was limited, only the TCR beta chain was sequenced, with no alpha chain pairing. No data were available on ART adherence, viral resistance or therapy changes, limiting inferences about post-ART repertoire changes. The samples span the years 2004 to 2017, and the ART regimens used at that time may not be as effective as current regimens. The repertoire was dominated across all time points by expanded TRB clones identified before ART initiation, although this dominance was seen to fluctuate and to decrease in many PLHIV after ART. CDR3 length ranges in HIV repertoires were narrower than in controls, and network structure suggested an antigen-experienced repertoire with only a slight naive shift after ART.

The immunoSEQ hsTCRB v3.0 assay was used at survey level resolution for TRB variable region sequencing. The target sequencing depth for TRB was roughly 40,000-50,000 T-cell genomes per sample. An Illumina MiSeq with a v3 150-cycle kit was used to sequence the pooled TRB libraries. Per the authors' processing: Repertoire analysis ran in R within a reproducible Nextflow workflow covering QC, data transformation and analysis. Custom analyses were implemented in LymphoSeq2, an R package for AIRR-Seq data exploration. A handful of samples that produced fewer than 5000 total TRB sequences were removed, so 150 to 200 HIV repertoires were analyzed. Among the 188 retained HIV repertoires, around 60 were collected before ART initiation and fewer than 150 were collected after ART initiation. Repertoires were downsampled to 5000 TRB nucleotide sequences, and summary statistics were averaged over 100 downsampling iterations. TRB sequences were retained for analysis only if CDR3 regions of at least seven amino acids were present. A Shannon entropy-derived clonality score and the Gini coefficient were used to measure diversity. In repertoire networks, the top 5000 CDR3 amino acid sequences were linked whenever an edit distance of one separated two sequences. For TRB CDR3 amino acid sequences, antigen specificity groups and MHC restriction were predicted with GLIPH2. To flag known CMV, EBV, HIV or tissue antigen associations, CDR3 amino acid sequences were matched against VDJdb and McPAS-TCR. Pre-ART, post-ART and control groups were compared with Wilcoxon signed-rank tests and Holm-Bonferroni correction. The immuneACCESS repertoire file appears here via TCRdb, limited to in-frame rearrangements. These files lack a portion of the clones; in checked studies, under half of the deficit traces to unresolved V genes, and the cause of the others is not known. V and J calls plus clone size are reproduced from that table; the DNA served to infer D and trimming. This sample is represented by roughly 20,000 clones; more than 65% of them were singletons. The ten largest clones represent more than 8% of the sample.

A distance of 10 bases separates the germline ends of V and J, which lose 0 bases and 3 bases respectively. CDR1 and CDR2, looked up from the germline V gene, are SGDLS and YYNGEE. Measured from the cysteine to the phenylalanine, the CDR3 is 14 residues long. The CDR3 DNA has 42 bases and is translated from base 1. In regard to this clone: No antigen is known for it. No clone much larger than this one lies a single base away; base qualities are absent.

The sequencing here drew on unsorted PBMCs, taken at the start of antiretroviral therapy. The V and J segments used are TRBV9 and TRBJ2-7; no confident D gene assignment can be made. This TCR was sampled from a man aged 45-60 years with HIV. The CDR3 corresponds to CASSVAVGHYEQYF. Read as DNA, the sequence is TGTGCCAGCAGCGTAGCCGTCGGCCACTACGAGCAGTACTTC.